This TCR beta chain was retrieved from a study of cytomegalovirus exposure and HLA in healthy donors. Study results and caveats: Earlier analysis found most TCR beta V segments productive about 87% or about 30% of the time. Across all donors, roughly uniform sequencing depth was an assumption of the presence/absence analyses. Only CMV serostatus was available as immune exposure information.

The PCR had 60 Vbeta and 13 Jbeta primers. As handled by the study authors: In a later analysis, approximately 80 million unique TCR beta chains included roughly 11 million shared by two or more donors. The table came from immunoSEQ multiplex PCR; TCRdb's copy has only in-frame clones and leaves some out. The DNA gave D and trimming, while V, J and clone size come from that table. The profile covers under 200,000 clones, with roughly 79% appearing a single time and roughly 7.3% taken by the ten largest. Note on this clone: Its antigen remains unidentified.

With V trimmed by 5 bases and J by 4 bases, 9 bases remained unmatched. Germline assignment: CDR1 SGHVS and CDR2 FQNEAQ. CDR3 length: 15 amino acids. The gene calls are TRBV7-8 and TRBJ2-7; 9 bases are shared with TRBD1. Sequencing was done on a sample of PBMCs. This receptor was taken from a male donor in good health and CMV-seropositive. CDR3 nucleotides: TGTGCCAGCAGCGAAGGACAGGGGCGTAAGTACGAGCAGTACTTC. The encoded protein is CASSEGQGRKYEQYF.